This T cell receptor beta chain is from a study of blood T cell repertoires in COVID-19. The overall study: The samples span acute and convalescent COVID-19 from the United States, Italy and Spain. From T cells, B-cell-depleted T cells, or PBMCs came the material, which was cDNA or gDNA.

Original methodology: Researchers report that nucleated cell counts were estimated from reference gene primer amplification. Repertoires were generated with immunoSEQ multiplex PCR, while TCRdb's copy carries only in-frame clones and drops some. V and J calls and clone size are copied from that table; D and trimming were computed from the DNA. The sample holds about 99,000 clones, roughly 87% seen once. After removal of 2 bases from V and 0 bases from J, the junction contained 3 bases not matched to a gene. The CDR3 has 15 residues. Germline V gene sequence: CDR1 LGHDT, CDR2 YNNKEL (reference sequence).

The receptor was derived from an elderly woman in a cohort sampled during active COVID-19. The chain joins TRBV3-1 (or the pseudogene TRBV3-2) to TRBJ1-2, with 7 bases matching TRBD1. Source material: peripheral blood. This CDR3 reads CASSQMDRSNYGYTF. The CDR3 DNA is TGTGCCAGCAGCCAAATGGACAGGTCTAACTATGGCTACACCTTC.